This T cell receptor (beta chain) was identified during a study of blood T cells in healthy people across ages. This CDR3 contains 16 residues. V dropped 3 bases and J dropped 7; count of bases not matched to a gene: 6. In this sample, this clonotype turned up a few times. It was with a sample-barcoded 5' primer and a J-beta primer mix that a second PCR of roughly 7 to 12 cycles was run. TCRdb re-analysed the 5' RACE reads in MiXCR, keeping a single row per CDR3 protein. The profile shows approximately 780,000 distinct CDR3 sequences, around a quarter of them singletons. A further study also used this sample, focusing on T cells of mothers and their children.

The chain combines TRBV12-3 or TRBV12-4 with TRBJ1-6; 10 bases fit TRBD1. This clonotype originated in a boy younger than 18 in good health. The sample comprised blood. CDR3 region: CASSFAGQGVNSPLHF. The CDR3 nucleotides read TGTGCCAGCAGTTTCGCCGGACAGGGGGTGAATTCACCCCTCCACTTT.